This T cell receptor (beta chain) was retrieved from a study of T cell responses to AZD1222 COVID-19 vaccine. The protocol was immunoSEQ multiplex PCR, while the TCRdb copy is restricted to in-frame clones and leaves out a portion. Seen here are about 130,000 clones, nearly 95% observed once, and the top ten hold around 0.91%. Note on this clone: The target antigen is unknown.

Study observations and caveats: Spike regions recognized by vaccine-associated CD4 TCRs spanned the protein, led by 160-218 and 743-854. Sampling that yielded the repertoires occurred only after the peak T cell response.

The clonotype originates from an adult in good health. The sequences come from peripheral blood, collected on day 0 of AZD1222 vaccination.

This CDR3 reads CASSLDTEAFF. Here the CDR3 DNA reads TGTGCCAGCAGTTTGGACACTGAAGCTTTCTTT. The V call is TRBV12-3 or TRBV12-4, the J call TRBJ1-1; D call uncertain. The CDR3 is 11 residues long. V gave up 3 bases and J gave up 3 bases, with 2 bases separating them.